This TCR beta chain was captured by sequencing in a study of beta chain features in type 1 diabetes. Study-level points and caveats: Among patients with Type 1 diabetes, TCRB CDR3s were moderately but significantly shorter in every one of the four CD4+ subsets.

The CDR3 sequence is 12 residues long. V was pared by 5 bases and J by 2 bases, with 9 bases between. Germline CDR1 and CDR2: SQVTM and ANQGSEA. Post-sort purity exceeded 98% for all sorted populations. This clone was detected many times. Its antigen is not identified. As every portion of the isolated RNA was reverse transcribed, the sequencing read expressed TCRB transcripts. The table came from immunoSEQ multiplex PCR; TCRdb's copy has only in-frame clones and leaves some out. The sample lists a few hundred thousand clones; about 15% were seen once. This TCR was recovered from a young man with type 1 diabetes. The sequenced sample consisted of naive CD4+ T cells from blood. The V gene is TRBV29-1, the J gene TRBJ2-5, with TRBD1 as a possible D gene (5 bases). CDR3 sequence reads: CSVQDNQETQYF. As DNA, the CDR3 is TGCAGCGTTCAGGACAATCAAGAGACCCAGTACTTC.